Sequencing of this TCR beta chain was carried out in a study of control samples from healthy donors and cancer patients. Germline V CDR1 and CDR2: SGDLS, YYNGEE. This CDR3 has 14 residues. Trimming pared 5 bases from V and 0 bases from J, leaving 9 bases between. This table comes from immunoSEQ multiplex PCR, and its TCRdb copy is limited to in-frame clones, with some not included. The sample includes around 55,000 clones, roughly 86% of them seen just once. The chain links TRBV9 to TRBJ2-1; D is uncertain. This sequence originates from a man in his fifties or sixties in good health. The sequenced sample was blood. The DNA of the CDR3 is TGTGCCAGCAGTCTGAGGCCCTCCTACAATGAGCAGTTCTTC. As protein: CASSLRPSYNEQFF. Filled out from reference TRBV9 and TRBJ2-1, the complete variable domain reads DSGVTQTPKHLITATGQRVTLRCSPRSGDLSVYWYQQSLDQGLQFLIQYYNGEERAKGNILERFSAQQFPDLHSELNLSSLELGDSALYFCASSLRPSYNEQFFGPGTRLTVL.